This entry lists 2 T cell receptor beta chains sequenced from one sample in a study of T cell repertoires and HLA-DP antigens. Profiled with immunoSEQ multiplex PCR; TCRdb holds only in-frame clones, not every one. The sample has about 110,000 clones; 80% to 95% are singletons. These receptors lack a known antigen. Material: CD4+ T cells from PBMCs. The source is a woman aged 18-29 years in good health and CMV-seronegative.

This chain joins TRBV28 and TRBJ2-5, with 10 bases matching TRBD1. With V trimmed by 3 bases and J by 4 bases, 11 bases remained unmatched. Germline values: CDR1 MDHEN, CDR2 SYDVKM. The CDR3 totals 17 residues. The CDR3 coding sequence is TGTGCCAGCAGTTTTGTATTCGGGACAGGGGAACGAGAGACCCAGTACTTC. Translation gives CASSFVFGTGERETQYF.

V usage is TRBV29-1 and J usage is TRBJ1-2, with D tentatively TRBD1 (6 bases). Trimming took 2 bases from V and 5 from J, leaving 9 bases between them. CDR3 length: 12 amino acids. Looked up from germline, CDR1 is SQVTM and CDR2 is ANQGSEA. In DNA form, the CDR3 reads TGCAGCGTTGAAAGGGGGGGGTATGGCTACACCTTC. Translation gives CSVERGGYGYTF.